This record concerns one TCR beta chain sequence. The antigen remains unidentified. These data are taken from a study of identical twins. Study-wide points: Invariant MAIT and iNKT cells are populations that could partly confound zero-insertion analyses.

From the 5' RACE reads, TCRdb called clonotypes with MiXCR, one entry per CDR3 protein. The repertoire holds roughly 720,000 distinct CDR3 sequences, with roughly 20% as singletons. These same records also appear under a second study, on T cells expressing NK-cell markers.

The receptor was isolated from a woman younger than 30 in good health. Material: PBMCs.

CDR3 sequence (DNA): TGTGCCAGTAGTACGCTCCTAGCGGACGAGACCCAGTACTTC. Translating gives CASSTLLADETQYF. This rearrangement joins TRBV19 to TRBJ2-5, with TRBD2 matching 7 bases. Germline assignment: CDR1 LNHDA and CDR2 SQIVND (reference sequence). The CDR3 runs 14 residues. V lost 4 bases to trimming and J lost 5 bases; unmatched junction nucleotides: 7.